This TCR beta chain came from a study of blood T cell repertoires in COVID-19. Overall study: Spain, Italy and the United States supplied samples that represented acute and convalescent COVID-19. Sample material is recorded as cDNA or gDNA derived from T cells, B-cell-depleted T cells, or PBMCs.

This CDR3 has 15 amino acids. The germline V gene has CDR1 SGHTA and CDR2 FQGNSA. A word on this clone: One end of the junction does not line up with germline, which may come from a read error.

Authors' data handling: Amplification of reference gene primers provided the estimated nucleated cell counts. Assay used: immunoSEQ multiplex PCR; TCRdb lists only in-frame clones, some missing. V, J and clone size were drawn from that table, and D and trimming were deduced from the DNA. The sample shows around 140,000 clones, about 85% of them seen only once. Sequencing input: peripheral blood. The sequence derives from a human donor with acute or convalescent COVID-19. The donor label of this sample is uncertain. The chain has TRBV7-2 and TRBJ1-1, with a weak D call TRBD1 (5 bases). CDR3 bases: TGTGCCAGCAGCTTAGTTGGGGGACTGAAGACTGAAGCTTTCTTT. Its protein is CASSLVGGLKTEAFF.